This entry features one T cell receptor beta chain sequence. J gave up 6 bases and V 3 bases, and 7 bases lay outside the gene matches. This CDR3 comprises 14 residues. Germline V gene sequence: CDR1 SGHRS, CDR2 YFSETQ. Random hexamers were used to reverse transcribe an amount of roughly 0.45 to 1 ug RNA. A single record per CDR3 protein comes from TCRdb applying MiXCR to the immunoSEQ multiplex PCR reads. The data contain a few hundred thousand distinct CDR3 sequences, approximately 94% of them singletons. This sample stems from a study of CD8 T cells in Susac syndrome. In the study overall: Clinical remission applied to under ten sequenced Susac syndrome patients, and roughly 6 had active disease.

This clonotype was sampled from a human donor with Susac syndrome. The sequencing input was CD4+ T cells from PBMCs. This chain joins TRBV5-1 and TRBJ2-3; 7 nucleotides line up with TRBD2. The CDR3 sequence: CASSSMTSPDTQYF. The DNA for the CDR3 is TGCGCCAGCAGCTCGATGACTAGCCCGGATACGCAGTATTTT.